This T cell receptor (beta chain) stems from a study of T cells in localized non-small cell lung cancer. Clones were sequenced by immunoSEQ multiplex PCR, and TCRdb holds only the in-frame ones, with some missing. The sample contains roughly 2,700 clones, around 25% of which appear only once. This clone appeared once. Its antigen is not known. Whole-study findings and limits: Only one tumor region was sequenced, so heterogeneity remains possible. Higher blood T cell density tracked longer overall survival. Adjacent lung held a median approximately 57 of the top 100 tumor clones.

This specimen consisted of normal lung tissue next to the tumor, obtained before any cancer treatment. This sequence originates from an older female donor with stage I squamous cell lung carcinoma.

The CDR3 protein is CASSFGGTGRPADTQYF. The CDR3 DNA sequence: TGTGCCAGCAGTTTCGGGGGTACAGGTAGACCAGCAGATACGCAGTATTTT. The gene calls are TRBV28 and TRBJ2-3, with D maybe TRBD2 (6 bases). Germline assignment: CDR1 MDHEN and CDR2 SYDVKM. The CDR3 is 17 amino acids. V was shortened by 3 bases and J by 4 bases, with 20 bases between the two germline ends. The full variable domain, rest sourced from reference TRBV28 and TRBJ2-3, is DVKVTQSSRYLVKRTGEKVFLECVQDMDHENMFWYRQDPGLGLRLIYFSYDVKMKEKGDIPEGYSVSREKKERFSLILESASTNQTSMYLCASSFGGTGRPADTQYFGPGTRLTVL.